This is a list of T cell receptor beta chains from one sample in a study of T cell repertoires in cytomegalovirus infection. TCRdb re-analysed the reads in MiXCR, keeping a single row per CDR3 protein. The repertoire holds fewer than 350,000 distinct CDR3 sequences, with over 7.5% as singletons. The sequencing input was PBMCs. The source is a human donor in good health (CMV status not recorded). Some clones in this sample may be carry-over from other donors' samples. CDR3s include the opening cysteine and the closing phenylalanine or tryptophan. D genes are given only for firm matches. Clone size appears in some rows only: once, few, many, or a class for an expanded clone.

J gene | D gene | clone size | V gene | CDR3 protein | CDR3 DNA
TRBJ2-1 | - | few | TRBV15 | CATSRDQKGIIGLF | TGTGCCACCAGCAGAGATCAGAAGGGAATCATAGGACTCTTC
TRBJ1-1 | - | - | TRBV6-6 | CASSYSGGGGTEAFF | TGTGCCAGCAGTTACTCAGGGGGAGGGGGCACTGAAGCTTTCTTT
TRBJ2-6 | - | - | TRBV5-4 | CASSQEGGRDPSGANVLTF | TGTGCCAGCAGCCAGGAGGGCGGCAGAGACCCCTCTGGGGCCAACGTCCTGACTTTC
TRBJ2-1 | - | many | TRBV28 | CASVAEVNEQFF | TGTGCCAGCGTTGCGGAGGTTAATGAGCAGTTCTTC
TRBJ2-2 | TRBD2 | few | TRBV20-1 | CSASAGTTRLSVGELFF | TGCAGTGCTAGCGCCGGGACTACCAGACTTAGTGTCGGGGAGCTGTTTTTT
TRBJ2-7 | TRBD1 | few | TRBV7-2 | CASSLFRGQGYEQYF | TGTGCCAGCAGCTTATTTAGGGGACAGGGGTACGAGCAGTACTTC
TRBJ2-1 | - | few | TRBV7-2 | CASRNRDWTYNEQFF | TGTGCCAGCAGAAACCGGGACTGGACCTACAATGAGCAGTTCTTC
TRBJ2-3 | - | - | TRBV11-2 | CASSLGLQSDTQYF | TGTGCCAGCAGCTTAGGGCTCCAGTCAGATACGCAGTATTTT
TRBJ2-7 | TRBD2 | - | TRBV5-1 | CDSSLEGLAGGKQYF | TGCGACAGCAGCTTGGAAGGACTAGCGGGAGGCAAGCAGTACTTC
TRBJ2-5 | - | many | TRBV7-2 | CASSLLGIGRGETQYF | TGTGCCAGCAGCCTCTTAGGAATAGGCCGGGGCGAGACCCAGTACTTC
TRBJ2-5 | TRBD1 | - | TRBV6-2/TRBV6-3 | CASSPGTGAREETQYF | TGTGCCAGCAGTCCCGGGACAGGGGCTCGGGAGGAGACCCAGTACTTC
TRBJ1-6 | - | few | TRBV11-2 | CASSLDPSGSSNSPLHF | TGTGCCAGCAGCTTAGATCCCTCGGGCAGCTCTAATTCACCCCTCCACTTT
TRBJ1-1 | - | many | TRBV11-2 | CASSPDQAKVWNTEAFF | TGTGCCAGCAGCCCAGATCAGGCAAAAGTGTGGAACACTGAAGCTTTCTTT
TRBJ2-5 | TRBD1 | many | TRBV7-2 | CASTTLNIPGQGAKETQYF | TGTGCCAGCACCACCCTCAACATCCCGGGACAGGGGGCGAAAGAGACCCAGTACTTC
TRBJ2-1 | TRBD2 | many | TRBV7-3 | CASSPHLAESSYNEQFF | TGTGCCAGCAGCCCCCACCTAGCGGAAAGCTCCTACAATGAGCAGTTCTTC
TRBJ2-7 | TRBD1 | many | TRBV7-2 | CASSLVVRQGDPYEQYF | TGTGCCAGCAGCTTAGTGGTCCGACAGGGGGATCCCTACGAGCAGTACTTC
TRBJ2-5 | - | - | TRBV20-1 | CSGLHQETQYF | TGCAGCGGACTGCACCAAGAGACCCAGTACTTC
TRBJ1-4 | - | - | TRBV6-2/TRBV6-3 | CASTQTGEKLFF | TGTGCCAGCACCCAGACCGGTGAAAAACTGTTTTTT
TRBJ2-1 | - | many | TRBV7-2 | CASSRRGGTYNEQFF | TGTGCCAGCAGCCGGAGGGGGGGGACCTACAATGAGCAGTTCTTC
TRBJ2-1 | TRBD2 | - | TRBV24-1 | CATSDPGTRYDEQFF | TGTGCCACCAGTGATCCCGGGACTAGATACGATGAGCAGTTCTTC
TRBJ1-1 | - | many | TRBV4-1 | CASSQEGAIRETEAFF | TGCGCCAGCAGCCAAGAAGGAGCCATAAGGGAAACTGAAGCTTTCTTT
TRBJ2-2 | TRBD2 | many | TRBV7-2 | CASRTSGNTGELFF | TGTGCCAGCAGGACTAGCGGGAACACCGGGGAGCTGTTTTTT
TRBJ2-7 | TRBD2 | - | TRBV10-2 | CASSGTSGKYEQYF | TGCGCCAGCAGTGGGACTAGCGGGAAATACGAGCAGTACTTC
TRBJ1-5 | - | few | TRBV12-3/TRBV12-4 | CASSTGTWNQPQHF | TGTGCCAGCAGTACCGGGACCTGGAATCAGCCCCAGCATTTT
TRBJ2-5 | TRBD2 | few | TRBV7-7 | CASSPSGLAETQYF | TGTGCCAGCAGCCCCTCCGGACTAGCGGAGACCCAGTACTTC
TRBJ2-5 | - | few | TRBV28 | CASSLLGRVRETQYF | TGTGCCAGCAGTTTATTGGGCAGGGTGAGGGAGACCCAGTACTTC
TRBJ2-1 | TRBD2 | - | TRBV11-2 | CASSLLAGGAYNEQFF | TGTGCCAGCAGCCTCCTAGCGGGAGGGGCGTACAATGAGCAGTTCTTC
TRBJ1-2 | - | - | TRBV19 | CATHSGVYGYTF | TGTGCCACGCATTCAGGGGTTTATGGCTACACCTTC
TRBJ1-3 | - | - | TRBV18 | CASSPPVGFSGNTIYF | TGTGCCAGCTCACCACCGGTAGGGTTCTCTGGAAACACCATATATTTT
TRBJ1-2 | TRBD1 | - | TRBV6-2/TRBV6-3 | CASSYGTGGYTF | TGTGCCAGCAGTTACGGGACAGGGGGCTACACCTTC
TRBJ2-7 | TRBD2 | many | TRBV7-2 | CASSLPGLAGAGEQYF | TGTGCCAGCAGCTTACCGGGACTAGCGGGGGCGGGGGAGCAGTACTTC
TRBJ2-1 | - | - | TRBV7-2 | CASTSGVGAHNEQFF | TGTGCCAGCACCTCGGGGGTAGGGGCCCACAATGAGCAGTTCTTC
TRBJ2-4 | TRBD2 | few | TRBV2 | CASSFRQGGDTHIQYF | TGTGCCAGCAGTTTCCGGCAGGGAGGGGATACGCACATTCAGTACTTC
TRBJ2-4 | - | many | TRBV7-8 | CASSRAGGGNIQYF | TGTGCCAGCAGCCGTGCAGGGGGAGGGAACATTCAGTACTTC
TRBJ2-7 | - | - | TRBV12-3/TRBV12-4 | CASKPGLAEEQYF | TGTGCCAGCAAGCCTGGACTTGCAGAGGAGCAGTACTTC
TRBJ2-7 | - | - | TRBV19 | CASSAGSYYEQYF | TGTGCCAGTAGTGCAGGGTCGTACTACGAGCAGTACTTC
TRBJ1-1 | - | many | TRBV6-6 | CASTSPTGNTEAFF | TGTGCCAGCACCTCCCCGACGGGGAACACTGAAGCTTTCTTT